This T cell receptor beta chain originates from a study of PD-L1 blockade in urothelial cancer. Sequenced by immunoSEQ multiplex PCR; TCRdb stores in-frame clones only, minus some. The sample carries about 130,000 clones, roughly 88% recorded once. Time point defined: peripheral blood 6 weeks after treatment start. V lost 4 bases, J lost 4 bases, and 6 bases stayed unmatched. In germline, CDR1 is SGDLS, CDR2 YYNGEE. The length of the CDR3 is 15 residues. V is TRBV9 and J is TRBJ2-1; 9 bases align to TRBD2. The origin of this receptor is a man aged 50 to 60 with urothelial cancer. The material was PBMCs, obtained around atezolizumab (anti-PD-L1) treatment. CDR3 region: CASSPGLAPYNEQFF. The CDR3 DNA reads TGTGCCAGCAGCCCAGGACTAGCGCCTTACAATGAGCAGTTCTTC.